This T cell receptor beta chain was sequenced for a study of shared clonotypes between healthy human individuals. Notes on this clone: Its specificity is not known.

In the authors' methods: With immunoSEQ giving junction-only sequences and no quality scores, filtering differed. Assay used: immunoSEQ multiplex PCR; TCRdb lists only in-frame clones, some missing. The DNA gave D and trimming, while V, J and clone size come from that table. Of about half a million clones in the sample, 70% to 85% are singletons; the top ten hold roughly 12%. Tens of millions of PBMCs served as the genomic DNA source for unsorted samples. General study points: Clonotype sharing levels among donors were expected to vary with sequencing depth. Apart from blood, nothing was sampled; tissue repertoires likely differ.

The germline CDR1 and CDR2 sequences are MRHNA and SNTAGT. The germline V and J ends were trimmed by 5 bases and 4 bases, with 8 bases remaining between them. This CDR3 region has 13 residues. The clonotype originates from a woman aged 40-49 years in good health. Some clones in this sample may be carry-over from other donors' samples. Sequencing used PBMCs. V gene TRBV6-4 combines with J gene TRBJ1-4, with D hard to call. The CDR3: CASSSEFNEKLFF. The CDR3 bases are TGTGCCAGCAGTTCCGAGTTTAATGAAAAACTGTTTTTT.